Below are 23 T cell receptor beta chains sequenced from a single sample in a study of CD8+ T cells in alopecia areata. Investigators isolated RNA and reverse transcribed it into cDNA to act as the sequencing template. This table comes from immunoSEQ multiplex PCR, and its TCRdb copy is limited to in-frame clones, with some not included. The table shows 90,000 to 120,000 clones, with roughly 55% occurring only once. Specimen: NKG2D-low CD8+ T cells sorted from blood. The receptors were sampled from a human donor with alopecia areata.

The chain combines TRBV13 with TRBJ2-1; 11 bases agree with TRBD2. The CDR3 consists of 15 residues. CDR1 is PRHDT, CDR2 FYEKMQ, per germline (reference sequence). J gave up 5 bases and V 4 bases, and 4 bases lay outside the gene matches. This CDR3 is CASSSGTSGNNEQFF. The CDR3 DNA reads as TGTGCCAGCAGCTCGGGGACTAGCGGAAACAATGAGCAGTTCTTC.

This chain links TRBV28 with TRBJ2-7; 8 nucleotides match TRBD1. This CDR3 region has 16 residues. Trimming removed 4 bases from V and 0 bases from J; junction bases left unmatched: 8. The germline V gene has CDR1 MDHEN and CDR2 SYDVKM. The CDR3 sequence is CASSSEDRAYSYEQYF. CDR3 in DNA: TGTGCCAGCAGTTCAGAGGACAGGGCATACTCCTACGAGCAGTACTTC.

V gene TRBV27 combines with J gene TRBJ2-7; D gene uncertain. CDR3 length equals 13 residues. V dropped 3 bases and J dropped 6 bases, with 12 bases sitting between them. Per germline, CDR1 MNHEY and CDR2 SMNVEV (reference sequence). The CDR3 loop is CASSFQDFSEQYF. The CDR3 DNA follows: TGTGCCAGCAGTTTCCAGGATTTCTCCGAGCAGTACTTC.

The V call is TRBV7-9, the J call TRBJ2-7, with a tentative D call TRBD2 (6 bases). Germline CDR1 and CDR2: SEHNR and FQNEAQ (reference sequence). CDR3 length: 14 residues. V was pared by 3 bases and J by 5 bases, with 14 bases between. The CDR3 here is CASSLEGERDEQYF. The CDR3 nucleotides are TGTGCCAGCAGCTTGGAGGGTGAACGCGACGAGCAGTACTTC.

The rearrangement uses TRBV2 and TRBJ2-3, with TRBD1 matching over 9 bases. The trim removed 4 bases at V and 2 bases at J, leaving 4 bases unmatched. Germline V gene sequence: CDR1 SNHLY, CDR2 FYNNEI. The CDR3 is 15 residues long. CDR3 in DNA: TGTGCCAGCAGTGGCGGACAGGGGCACACAGATACGCAGTATTTT. Its protein product is CASSGGQGHTDTQYF.

V usage is TRBV27 and J usage is TRBJ1-6, with D hard to call. The CDR3 covers 13 residues. Trimming removed 3 bases at V and 7 bases at J, with 7 bases between. Germline CDR1 and CDR2: MNHEY and SMNVEV (reference sequence). The CDR3 nucleotides are TGTGCCAGCAGTTTGGGGATGAATTCACCCCTCCACTTT. Protein product: CASSLGMNSPLHF.

The chain combines TRBV23-1 with TRBJ2-2; perhaps TRBD1 as D (6 bases). TRBV23-1 is assigned to the ORF class and has an uncertain function. This CDR3 comprises 15 residues. V lost 5 bases and J lost 1, with 11 bases in between. The CDR3 region has the DNA TGCGCCAGCAGTAAACGGACAGAGAACACCGGGGAGCTGTTTTTT. Translating gives CASSKRTENTGELFF.

The gene calls are TRBV9 and TRBJ2-2; a possible D gene is TRBD1 (5 bases). CDR1 SGDLS and CDR2 YYNGEE come from the germline V gene. Deletions cut 3 bases from V and 6 bases from J, with 9 bases between. The CDR3 covers 13 residues. CDR3 in DNA: TGTGCCAGCAGCGCAGGGATTCCCGGGGAGCTGTTTTTT. Protein: CASSAGIPGELFF.

V gene TRBV30 combines with J gene TRBJ2-5; the D gene is possibly TRBD1 (5 bases). V was clipped by 0 bases and J by 5 bases, with 13 bases between them. Germline V gene lookup returns CDR1 GTSNPN and CDR2 SVGIG (reference sequence). CDR3 size: 14 residues. CDR3 DNA sequence: TGTGCCTGGAGTGTCCAGGGTCCGGTGGAGACCCAGTACTTC. It translates to CAWSVQGPVETQYF. Full variable domain (remainder filled in from reference TRBV30 and TRBJ2-5): SQTIHQWPATLVQPVGSPLSLECTVEGTSNPNLYWYRQAAGRGLQLLFYSVGIGQISSEVPQNLSASRPQDRQFILSSKKLLLSDSGFYLCAWSVQGPVETQYFGPGTRLLVL.

This clone appeared a few times. This rearrangement joins TRBV27 to TRBJ1-2; weak D call: TRBD1 (6 bases). Germline CDR1 and CDR2: MNHEY and SMNVEV (reference sequence). The CDR3 totals 14 residues. V was pared by 2 bases and J by 8 bases, with 15 bases between. CDR3 protein: CASSLIPGVRGYTF. The CDR3 DNA sequence: TGTGCCAGCAGTTTAATTCCAGGGGTGAGGGGCTACACCTTC.

The table lists this clone with a few counts. The gene calls are TRBV4-2 and TRBJ1-1; tentative D call: TRBD1 (5 bases). CDR3 size: 12 residues. Germline values: CDR1 LGHNA, CDR2 YNFKEQ. V lost 3 bases, J lost 5 bases, and 7 bases lay in between. CDR3 loop: CASSHGGTEAFF. The CDR3 DNA reads as TGTGCCAGCAGCCATGGGGGAACTGAAGCTTTCTTT.

The chain couples TRBV27 to TRBJ2-5, with 8 bases that match TRBD2. The J call may be wrong; the DNA end is better matched by TRBJ2-7. Germline loops: CDR1 MNHEY, CDR2 SMNVEV (reference sequence). This CDR3 spans 14 amino acids. The CDR3 DNA is TGTGCCAGCAGCGATGGGGGACTAGGAAACGAGCAGTACTTC. This codes for CASSDGGLGNEQYF.

The rearrangement joins TRBV6-6 to TRBJ2-7, with a tentative D call TRBD2 (6 bases). Deletions cut 7 bases from V and 5 bases from J, with 15 bases between. The CDR3 runs 13 residues. Germline V gene data show CDR1 as MNHNY and CDR2 as SVGAGI (reference sequence). The CDR3 DNA is TGTGCCAGCACCTACGCGGGAACCGACGAGCAGTACTTC. Encoded protein: CASTYAGTDEQYF.

Regarding this clone: Other nucleotide sequences in the sample specify the same CDR3. The CDR3 spells CASSLGSGYEQYF. CDR3 sequence (DNA): TGTGCCAGCAGCTTGGGGTCGGGCTACGAGCAGTACTTC. V and J are TRBV5-6 and TRBJ2-7; D unclear. Germline V gene sequence: CDR1 SGHDT, CDR2 YYEEEE. CDR3 length equals 13 residues. Trimming cost V 0 bases and J 3 bases, with 7 bases left between them.

This clone was observed a few times. This rearrangement joins TRBV7-3 to TRBJ1-5; 8 positions agree with TRBD1. CDR3 length: 15 residues. The V gene's germline CDR1 is SGHTA and CDR2 FQGTGA. V shed 5 bases and J 4 bases; nucleotides not matched to a gene: 7. CDR3 residues: CASSGTGTGNQPQHF. CDR3 coding DNA: TGTGCCAGCAGCGGGACCGGGACAGGTAATCAGCCCCAGCATTTT.

Notes on this clone: One end of the junction does not line up with germline, which may come from a read error. The chain recombines TRBV27 with TRBJ2-5; D is unresolved. Looked up from germline, CDR1 is MNHEY and CDR2 is SMNVEV (reference sequence). The CDR3 totals 14 residues. This CDR3 reads CAGSPTPERKTQYF. The CDR3 coding sequence is TGTGCCGGCAGTCCCACCCCAGAACGAAAGACCCAGTACTTC.

V usage is TRBV4-1 and J usage is TRBJ1-4, with D perhaps matching TRBD1 (5 bases). The CDR3 spans 16 residues. The V end lost 2 bases, the J end lost 4 bases, and 14 bases lay between the germline ends. CDR1 MGHRA and CDR2 YSYEKL come from the germline V gene. The CDR3 loop reads CASSQQPGGVNEKLFF. CDR3 DNA sequence: TGCGCCAGCAGCCAACAACCCGGGGGGGTTAATGAAAAACTGTTTTTT.

The CDR3 nucleotides are TGTGCCACCAAACAGGGCTACGAGCAGTACTTC. Its protein is CATKQGYEQYF. J is TRBJ2-7 and V is TRBV28; maybe TRBD1 (6 bases). The germline gives CDR1 MDHEN, CDR2 SYDVKM. Trimming left V 10 bases short and J 3 bases short, with 10 bases between. The CDR3 has 11 residues.

This clone was observed a few times. The chain uses TRBV29-1 and TRBJ2-1; 9 bases fit TRBD1. Germline CDR1 is SQVTM and CDR2 is ANQGSEA. After removal of 7 bases from V and 5 bases from J, the junction contained 18 bases not matched to a gene. There are 17 residues in the CDR3. CDR3 nucleotides: TGCAGCGCCTCGGGGGACAGGGATGAGAATTTCAACAATGAGCAGTTCTTC. It is translated as CSASGDRDENFNNEQFF.

The chain is built from TRBV9 and TRBJ1-2, with a possible D match to TRBD1 (6 bases). The CDR3 is 15 residues long. Trimming removed 3 bases at V and 3 bases at J, with 15 bases between. Germline loops: CDR1 SGDLS, CDR2 YYNGEE. This CDR3 reads CASSGAVDSYYGYTF. The CDR3 DNA reads TGTGCCAGCAGCGGCGCTGTGGACAGCTACTATGGCTACACCTTC.

The chain combines TRBV5-1 with TRBJ1-2; D remains ambiguous. V lost 2 bases and J 5 bases, leaving 4 bases between the germline ends. The CDR3 is 11 residues long. Looked up from germline, CDR1 is SGHRS and CDR2 is YFSETQ. The CDR3 sequence: CASSFGYGYTF. The CDR3 DNA is TGCGCCAGCAGCTTTGGGTATGGCTACACCTTC.

J is TRBJ2-3 and V is TRBV27, with 10 positions matching TRBD2. This CDR3 is built from 15 residues. Germline V lookup: CDR1 MNHEY, CDR2 SMNVEV (reference sequence). V was clipped by 6 bases and J by 4 bases; unmatched bases: 7. The CDR3 DNA is TGTGCCAGCAGCCCCCAGCGGGGGGGCGCAGATACGCAGTATTTT. Its protein product is CASSPQRGGADTQYF.

The chain joins TRBV15 to TRBJ1-4; no clear D gene. Germline V gene data show CDR1 as LNHNV and CDR2 as YYDKDF (reference sequence). V was pared by 5 bases and J by 8 bases, with 9 bases between. CDR3 length equals 12 residues. DNA of the CDR3: TGTGCCACCAGCGAAGGAAGGGAAAAACTGTTTTTT. The encoded protein is CATSEGREKLFF.